Listed below are T cell receptor beta chains from one sample, sequenced in a study of identifying expanded T cells in peripheral blood. The table came from immunoSEQ multiplex PCR; TCRdb's copy has only in-frame clones and leaves some out. The repertoire holds about 89,000 clones, with around 88% as singletons. The sample comprised blood. The origin of the receptors is a person aged 18 to 70 in good health. The CDR3 runs from the conserved cysteine through the conserved F or W. A D gene is named only where the DNA matches it firmly. Expanded clones get a size class; other rows say once, few or many, or leave the size out.

v_gene	j_gene	d_gene	abundance	CDR3aa	CDR3nt
TRBV28	TRBJ1-1	NA	NA	CASNRYTKGGTEAFF	TGTGCCAGCAATCGGTACACTAAAGGGGGAACTGAAGCTTTCTTT
TRBV29-1	TRBJ2-2	NA	NA	CSVSGLLNTGELFF	TGCAGCGTTTCTGGGCTCCTCAACACCGGGGAGCTGTTTTTT
TRBV20-1	TRBJ2-7	TRBD1	NA	CSASGGYEQYF	TGCAGTGCTTCAGGGGGCTACGAGCAGTACTTC
TRBV28	TRBJ2-7	TRBD1	once	CASSSGTGNEQYF	TGTGCCAGCAGTAGTGGGACAGGGAACGAGCAGTACTTC
TRBV11-1	TRBJ1-2	NA	NA	CASSLDRDGYGYTF	TGTGCCAGCAGCTTAGACAGGGATGGCTATGGCTACACCTTC
TRBV27	TRBJ2-7	NA	NA	CASSFGRFYEQYF	TGTGCCAGCAGTTTTGGCAGATTCTACGAGCAGTACTTC
TRBV27	TRBJ2-7	TRBD1	few	CASHRGGEQYF	TGTGCCAGCCACAGGGGCGGAGAGCAGTACTTC
TRBV6-5	TRBJ1-1	NA	NA	CASREQLNTEAFF	TGTGCCAGCAGAGAACAGTTGAACACTGAAGCTTTCTTT
TRBV7-3	TRBJ2-1	TRBD2	NA	CASSVGLAGGGEQFF	TGTGCCAGCAGCGTGGGACTAGCGGGGGGAGGTGAGCAGTTCTTC
TRBV5-4	TRBJ1-1	TRBD1	NA	CASSPPGQGRRNTEAFF	TGTGCCAGCAGCCCTCCGGGACAGGGAAGGAGGAACACTGAAGCTTTCTTT
TRBV5-6	TRBJ1-2	NA	NA	CASSLMGGDGYTF	TGTGCCAGCAGCTTGATGGGGGGAGACGGCTACACCTTC
TRBV5-1	TRBJ1-6	TRBD1	NA	CASSSDRAYNSPLHF	TGCGCCAGCAGTTCGGACAGGGCCTATAATTCACCCCTCCACTTT
TRBV7-3	TRBJ2-1	TRBD2	NA	CASSKTSGVYNEQFF	TGTGCCAGCAGCAAAACTAGCGGGGTCTACAATGAGCAGTTCTTC
TRBV10-2	TRBJ1-2	NA	NA	CASSESRRPINYGYTF	TGCGCCAGCAGTGAGTCACGCAGACCCATTAACTATGGCTACACCTTC
TRBV10-1	TRBJ2-7	TRBD1	NA	CASRKGQGNDEQYF	TGCGCCAGCAGGAAGGGACAGGGGAACGACGAGCAGTACTTC
TRBV7-9	TRBJ2-2	NA	once	CASRQTGGELFF	TGTGCCAGCAGGCAAACAGGGGGGGAGCTGTTTTTT
TRBV5-6	TRBJ1-6	TRBD1	once	CASRDTGTDNSPLHF	TGTGCCAGCAGGGACACCGGGACAGATAATTCACCCCTCCACTTT
TRBV5-1	TRBJ2-1	TRBD2	NA	CASSFPSGRAHEQFF	TGCGCCAGCAGCTTTCCTAGCGGGAGGGCCCATGAGCAGTTCTTC
TRBV19	TRBJ1-4	NA	NA	CASTKGTDVEKLFF	TGTGCCAGTACCAAGGGTACGGATGTGGAGAAACTGTTTTTT
TRBV15	TRBJ2-1	NA	NA	CATSRERMSPNEQFF	TGTGCCACCAGCAGAGAACGCATGAGTCCTAATGAGCAGTTCTTC
TRBV5-1	TRBJ2-1	NA	few	CASSLGPDGEQFF	TGCGCCAGCAGCTTGGGCCCGGACGGTGAGCAGTTCTTC
TRBV25-1	TRBJ2-4	NA	NA	CASSPTGLAKNIQYF	TGTGCCAGCAGCCCGACAGGTCTAGCCAAAAACATTCAGTACTTC
TRBV6-1	TRBJ2-1	TRBD1	NA	CASSGQEYNEQFF	TGTGCCAGCAGCGGACAGGAGTACAATGAGCAGTTCTTC
TRBV23-1	TRBJ1-6	NA	NA	CASSQSFTYSSYNSPLHF	TGCGCCAGCAGTCAATCGTTCACGTACAGCTCCTATAATTCACCCCTCCACTTT
TRBV19	TRBJ2-1	NA	once	CASSKYNEQFF	TGTGCCAGTAGTAAGTACAATGAGCAGTTCTTC
TRBV10-2	TRBJ2-7	NA	NA	CASLDRPGLYEQYF	TGCGCCAGCCTCGACCGCCCTGGCCTCTACGAGCAGTACTTC
TRBV5-1	TRBJ2-1	NA	NA	CASSSGEGQFF	TGCGCCAGCAGCTCAGGGGAGGGGCAGTTCTTC
TRBV28	TRBJ2-7	NA	NA	CASSFSAGPYEQYF	TGTGCCAGCAGTTTTAGCGCGGGACCCTACGAGCAGTACTTC
TRBV6-5	TRBJ2-5	NA	NA	CASSYLGFQETQYF	TGTGCCAGCAGTTACTTAGGATTTCAAGAGACCCAGTACTTC
TRBV2	TRBJ2-7	TRBD1	once	CASREGQVPLYEQYF	TGTGCCAGCAGAGAGGGACAGGTGCCGCTTTACGAGCAGTACTTC
TRBV5-4	TRBJ1-1	TRBD1	NA	CASSLDRANTEAFF	TGTGCCAGCAGCTTAGACAGGGCCAACACTGAAGCTTTCTTT
TRBV19	TRBJ2-1	TRBD2	NA	CASNYTAGGIRNEQFF	TGTGCCAGTAACTATACCGCGGGAGGAATCCGGAATGAGCAGTTCTTC
TRBV6-5	TRBJ2-7	NA	NA	CASSSSASYEQYF	TGTGCCAGCAGTTCTAGCGCCTCCTACGAGCAGTACTTC
TRBV18	TRBJ1-1	NA	NA	CASSPPEGGAFF	TGTGCCAGCTCACCACCGGAGGGTGGAGCTTTCTTT
TRBV11-2	TRBJ2-1	NA	NA	CASSLVSSGYYNEQFF	TGTGCCAGCAGCTTAGTATCCAGCGGGTACTACAATGAGCAGTTCTTC
TRBV9	TRBJ2-3	NA	NA	CASSVSSSGTDTQYF	TGTGCCAGCAGCGTGTCTAGCAGTGGGACAGATACGCAGTATTTT
TRBV19	TRBJ2-5	NA	NA	CASSIETQYF	TGTGCCAGTAGTATAGAGACCCAGTACTTC
TRBV29-1	TRBJ2-7	NA	once	CSIKQSSSYEQYF	TGCAGCATAAAACAGTCGAGCTCCTACGAGCAGTACTTC
TRBV4-1	TRBJ2-7	NA	NA	CASSQESVGPYEQYF	TGCGCCAGCAGCCAAGAATCTGTCGGTCCTTACGAGCAGTACTTC
TRBV5-5	TRBJ1-2	TRBD1	NA	CASSNRGQNYGYTF	TGTGCCAGCAGCAACAGGGGGCAAAACTATGGCTACACCTTC
TRBV5-4	TRBJ2-3	NA	NA	CASSLAAGSTDTQYF	TGTGCCAGCAGCTTGGCGGCGGGGAGCACAGATACGCAGTATTTT
TRBV6-5	TRBJ1-6	NA	NA	CASSAPDGTLHF	TGTGCCAGCAGCGCCCCCGACGGAACCCTCCACTTT
TRBV7-6	TRBJ1-3	NA	NA	CASSLGMSAGNTIYF	TGTGCCAGCAGCTTAGGGATGAGCGCTGGAAACACCATATATTTT
TRBV27	TRBJ2-3	TRBD2	NA	CASSSPRHSGGPTDTQYF	TGTGCCAGCAGCTCCCCACGCCATAGCGGGGGCCCCACAGATACGCAGTATTTT
TRBV28	TRBJ2-2	TRBD2	NA	CASSSSHRLAGEEELFF	TGTGCCAGCAGTTCTTCCCACCGACTAGCGGGGGAAGAGGAGCTGTTTTTT
TRBV10-3	TRBJ1-1	NA	NA	CAISEISPNTEAFF	TGTGCCATCAGTGAGATCAGTCCGAACACTGAAGCTTTCTTT
TRBV6-5	TRBJ1-6	NA	NA	CASSYTGDSPLHF	TGTGCCAGCAGTTACACGGGGGATTCACCCCTCCACTTT
TRBV6-6	TRBJ2-3	NA	NA	CASSSGDTQYF	TGTGCCAGCAGTTCGGGGGATACGCAGTATTTT
TRBV5-8	TRBJ2-7	NA	NA	CASSFQPYEQYF	TGTGCCAGCAGCTTCCAACCCTACGAGCAGTACTTC
TRBV28	TRBJ2-1	TRBD2	NA	CASSPTGTSGNNEQFF	TGTGCCAGCAGTCCGACCGGGACTAGCGGAAACAATGAGCAGTTCTTC
TRBV27	TRBJ2-2	TRBD1	NA	CASYPGQFNTGELFF	TGTGCCAGCTACCCGGGACAGTTTAACACCGGGGAGCTGTTTTTT
TRBV11-2	TRBJ1-6	NA	NA	CASSLIRGVRTPLHF	TGTGCCAGCAGCTTAATTAGGGGGGTGAGAACACCCCTCCACTTT
TRBV7-9	TRBJ2-7	NA	NA	CASSFSGTRLGQQYF	TGTGCCAGCAGCTTTTCCGGGACCCGCCTGGGGCAGCAGTACTTC
TRBV28	TRBJ2-2	NA	NA	CASGYINGELFF	TGTGCCAGCGGCTACATCAACGGGGAGCTGTTTTTT
TRBV19	TRBJ1-2	TRBD1	NA	CASRASDRGYGYTF	TGTGCCAGTAGGGCCAGTGACAGGGGGTATGGCTACACCTTC
TRBV6-5	TRBJ2-7	TRBD1	NA	CASSYLRQGAYEQYF	TGTGCCAGCAGTTACCTCCGACAGGGAGCCTACGAGCAGTACTTC
TRBV6-1	TRBJ1-2	TRBD1	NA	CASSATGGYGYTF	TGTGCCAGCAGTGCGACAGGGGGCTATGGCTACACCTTC
TRBV7-2	TRBJ2-6	TRBD1	NA	CASRRDRGSGANVLTF	TGTGCCAGCCGGAGGGACAGGGGCTCTGGGGCCAACGTCCTGACTTTC
TRBV12-5	TRBJ2-5	TRBD2	NA	CASGAGQETQYF	TGTGCTAGTGGAGCGGGACAAGAGACCCAGTACTTC